The T cell receptor beta chain under discussion was sequenced for a study of response to subunit inactivated influenza vaccine. TCRdb re-derived calls from the RT-PCR reads in MiXCR, one entry per CDR3 protein. The data hold about 700,000 distinct CDR3 sequences, with 14% observed a single time. This clonotype came up a few times. Its cognate antigen is unknown. Germline loops: CDR1 MNHNS, CDR2 SASEGT. CDR3 length equals 14 residues. Between the trimmed V and J ends, which lost 8 bases and 4 bases, there was a span of 16 bases. Study outcomes and limitations: The authors offered the suggestion that each seasonal influenza vaccination recruits few new T cells.

Sequenced here: PBMCs from blood, sampled around two weeks before vaccination. This chain joins TRBV6-1 and TRBJ2-3, with D maybe TRBD2 (5 bases). This TCR was recovered from a man in his forties or fifties who received an inactivated influenza vaccine. The CDR3 nucleotides read TGTGCCAGCGAGCGGATAGGGAGAGCAGATACGCAGTATTTT. Translated: CASERIGRADTQYF.